One and the same sample provided the 21 T cell receptor beta chains below, sequenced in a study of cytomegalovirus exposure and HLA in healthy donors. The PCR made use of 60 Vbeta and 13 Jbeta primers. Sequencing used immunoSEQ multiplex PCR; TCRdb keeps in-frame clones, though not all of them. This sample has about 230,000 clones, with roughly 81% found just once. What was sequenced was PBMCs. These receptors came from a girl aged 2-15 years in good health and CMV-seronegative.

This clone was observed a few times. Other DNA sequences in this specimen translate into the identical CDR3. The rearrangement uses TRBV27 and TRBJ2-1; TRBD2 aligns across 7 bases. The V gene end was trimmed by 6 bases and the J gene end by 11 bases; junction bases not matched to a gene: 10. Germline assignment: CDR1 MNHEY and CDR2 SMNVEV (reference sequence). CDR3 length: 13 residues. The CDR3 coding sequence is TGTGCCAGCAGGGGGGGGACTGACGTTAAGCAGTTCTTC. It specifies CASRGGTDVKQFF.

The chain recombines TRBV11-3 with TRBJ2-7; 12 bases agree with TRBD2. Per germline, CDR1 SGHNT and CDR2 YENEEA. V dropped 3 bases and J dropped 4; count of bases not matched to a gene: 4. The CDR3 covers 15 residues. The CDR3: CASSLSSGRGYEQYF. The CDR3 DNA reads TGTGCCAGCAGCTTGTCTAGCGGGAGGGGTTACGAGCAGTACTTC.

The chain has TRBV6-1 and TRBJ2-1; the match to TRBD1 covers 9 bases. J was trimmed by 12 bases and V by 3 bases; bases with no gene match: 6. The germline V gene has CDR1 MNHNS and CDR2 SASEGT. There are 13 residues in the CDR3. The CDR3 bases are TGTGCCAGCAGTGACAATGCGGACAGGGGGCAGTTCTTC. Translated: CASSDNADRGQFF.

The chain has TRBV7-9 and TRBJ1-5, with 8 bases aligning to TRBD1. After removal of 5 bases from V and 7 bases from J, the junction contained 10 bases not matched to a gene. Per germline, CDR1 SEHNR and CDR2 FQNEAQ (reference sequence). The CDR3 is 15 amino acids. This CDR3 reads CASSHRTGRHQPQHF. DNA of the CDR3: TGTGCCAGCAGCCACAGGACAGGGCGGCACCAGCCCCAGCATTTT.

The chain uses TRBV29-1 and TRBJ2-7; TRBD1 agrees at 8 bases. V was clipped by 5 bases and J by 2 bases; unmatched bases: 11. The CDR3 contains 15 residues. Germline CDR1 and CDR2: SQVTM and ANQGSEA. The CDR3 loop is CSVFDTGGKTYEQYF. In DNA form, the CDR3 reads TGCAGCGTTTTCGATACAGGGGGAAAGACCTACGAGCAGTACTTC.

This clone was observed once. This rearrangement joins TRBV27 to TRBJ2-3; a weak D match, TRBD2 (5 bases). Germline-derived CDR1 and CDR2 are MNHEY and SMNVEV (reference sequence). There are 16 residues in the CDR3. V lost 0 bases to trimming and J lost 4 bases, with 14 bases between them. This CDR3 is CASSLSGVERPDTQYF. The CDR3 DNA sequence: TGTGCCAGCAGTTTATCTGGGGTAGAGCGGCCAGATACGCAGTATTTT.

The chain links TRBV4-1 to TRBJ1-5, with unresolved D. The CDR3 totals 13 residues. CDR1 and CDR2 (germline): MGHRA, YSYEKL. With 1 base removed from V and 7 bases from J, the gap between germline ends came to 8 bases. CDR3 in amino acids: CASSQGGGQPQHF. The CDR3 bases are TGCGCCAGCAGCCAAGGCGGCGGCCAGCCCCAGCATTTT.

The chain carries TRBV6-1 and TRBJ2-5; the match to TRBD2 covers 10 bases. The J call is in doubt because the DNA end fits TRBJ2-7 better. Germline V gene lookup returns CDR1 MNHNS and CDR2 SASEGT. The CDR3 length is 13 residues. The chain's CDR3 is CASRRLAGYEQYF. Written as DNA, the CDR3 is TGTGCCAGCAGAAGACTAGCGGGCTACGAGCAGTACTTC.

The J gene is TRBJ2-3, the V gene TRBV5-1; D remains unclear. Germline V lookup: CDR1 SGHRS, CDR2 YFSETQ. CDR3 length: 14 residues. Deletions cut 1 base from V and 3 bases from J, with 9 bases between. The CDR3 reads CASSLRDKTDTQYF. In DNA, the CDR3 is TGCGCCAGCAGCTTGCGAGATAAAACAGATACGCAGTATTTT.

J is TRBJ1-5 and V is TRBV6-5; TRBD1 agrees at 7 bases. After removal of 10 bases from V and 11 bases from J, the junction contained 14 bases not matched to a gene. CDR1 and CDR2 from the germline V gene are MNHEY and SVGAGI. CDR3 length: 13 residues. CDR3 residues: CATARGQKSAQHF. CDR3 nucleotides: TGTGCCACCGCTCGGGGACAGAAATCAGCCCAGCATTTT.

This sequence joins TRBV5-1 and TRBJ1-1; D remains ambiguous. The CDR3 runs to 17 residues. V lost 0 bases and J 1 base, leaving 16 bases between the germline ends. Germline-derived CDR1 and CDR2 are SGHRS and YFSETQ. The CDR3 reads CASSLALTPGRNTEAFF. As DNA, the CDR3 is TGCGCCAGCAGCTTGGCCCTGACTCCGGGGAGGAACACTGAAGCTTTCTTT.

This chain joins TRBV5-6 and TRBJ1-1; perhaps TRBD1 as D (6 bases). The CDR3 runs 15 residues. The germline gives CDR1 SGHDT, CDR2 YYEEEE. V lost 2 bases to trimming and J lost 3 bases, with 14 bases between them. The CDR3 DNA reads as TGTGCCAGCAGCTTCGGTGCAGGGGATCACACTGAAGCTTTCTTT. This codes for CASSFGAGDHTEAFF.

On this clone itself: The CDR3 carries no conserved terminal phenylalanine or tryptophan, so it likely arises from a read error. The rearrangement uses TRBV25-1 and TRBJ2-7, with 8 nucleotides matching TRBD2. The CDR3 runs 18 residues. CDR1 and CDR2 from the germline V gene are MGHDK and SYGVNS. Trimming removed 7 bases from V and 2 bases from J; junction bases left unmatched: 19. The CDR3 region has the DNA TGTGCCAGCATTTGGCCGGCCCGGGGGGGGGAGCAGACCTACGAGCAGTACCTC. Protein product: CASIWPARGGEQTYEQYL.

The chain uses TRBV5-1 and TRBJ2-7, with TRBD2 identical over 7 bases. CDR1 and CDR2 (germline): SGHRS, YFSETQ. J was trimmed by 7 bases and V by 0 bases; bases with no gene match: 7. The CDR3 consists of 14 residues. The CDR3 DNA reads TGCGCCAGCAGCTTGGGCCTAGCGGAGAAGGAGCAGTACTTC. As protein: CASSLGLAEKEQYF. The variable domain in full, completed from reference TRBV5-1 and TRBJ2-7, reads KAGVTQTPRYLIKTRGQQVTLSCSPISGHRSVSWYQQTPGQGLQFLFEYFSETQRNKGNFPGRFSGRQFSNSRSEMNVSTLELGDSALYLCASSLGLAEKEQYFGPGTRLTVT.

V usage is TRBV6-5 and J usage is TRBJ1-6; 10 bases line up with TRBD1. Germline V lookup: CDR1 MNHEY, CDR2 SVGAGI. Trimming at V came to 4 bases and at J to 10 bases, leaving 7 bases not matched to a gene. The CDR3 loop spans 15 amino acids. The CDR3 sequence: CASSSGGQGQSPLHF. The CDR3 region has the DNA TGTGCCAGCAGTTCGGGGGGACAGGGGCAATCACCCCTCCACTTT.

This chain joins TRBV9 and TRBJ2-3, with D possibly TRBD2 on 6 matching bases. Trimming removed 0 bases from V and 2 bases from J, with 13 bases in between. The germline CDR1 and CDR2 sequences are SGDLS and YYNGEE. This CDR3 region has 16 residues. The CDR3 region has the DNA TGTGCCAGCAGCGTAGTTCAAGCGGGTACCACAGATACGCAGTATTTT. It yields the protein CASSVVQAGTTDTQYF.

DNA for the CDR3: TGTGCCAGCAGCTCGGCGGGCCCAAGCTCTGGAAACACCATATATTTT. Translation: CASSSAGPSSGNTIYF. The chain carries TRBV5-6 and TRBJ1-3; D ambiguous. The germline gives CDR1 SGHDT, CDR2 YYEEEE. Trimming cost V 3 bases and J 0 bases, with 13 bases left between them. The CDR3 loop spans 16 amino acids.

This clone has only one observation. V and J are TRBV7-9 and TRBJ2-5, with 7 bases that match TRBD2. Per germline, CDR1 SEHNR and CDR2 FQNEAQ (reference sequence). The CDR3 is 19 amino acids. The ends lost 2 bases at V and 2 bases at J; junction bases unmatched: 17. The CDR3 reads CASSLLGSSGKDLQETQYF. CDR3 DNA: TGTGCCAGCAGCTTATTGGGGTCTAGCGGAAAGGATCTACAAGAGACCCAGTACTTC. Full variable domain (rest looked up from reference TRBV7-9 and TRBJ2-5): DTGVSQNPRHKITKRGQNVTFRCDPISEHNRLYWYRQTLGQGPEFLTYFQNEAQLEKSRLLSDRFSAERPKGSFSTLEIQRTEQGDSAMYLCASSLLGSSGKDLQETQYFGPGTRLLVL.

The chain couples TRBV6-1 to TRBJ1-6; 7 bases line up with TRBD1. V trimming: 4 bases; J trimming: 7 bases; junction bases outside the gene matches: 10. Germline loops: CDR1 MNHNS, CDR2 SASEGT. CDR3 length: 16 amino acids. CDR3 in DNA: TGTGCCAGCAGTGCCGACACCGGGACAGCAAATTCACCCCTCCACTTT. This codes for CASSADTGTANSPLHF.

The chain links TRBV15 to TRBJ2-5; 9 nucleotides line up with TRBD1. The end of the DNA is better explained by TRBJ2-7, so the J call may be wrong. This CDR3 is 16 amino acids long. Per germline, CDR1 LNHNV and CDR2 YYDKDF (reference sequence). This CDR3 is CATSRRRDRVYYEQYF. The CDR3 DNA sequence: TGTGCCACCAGCAGACGTCGGGACAGGGTATACTACGAGCAGTACTTC.

The V call is TRBV27, the J call TRBJ1-6, with 9 bases that match TRBD1. The trim removed 6 bases at V and 0 bases at J, leaving 0 bases unmatched. Germline V gene sequence: CDR1 MNHEY, CDR2 SMNVEV (reference sequence). There are 15 residues in the CDR3. CDR3 sequence reads: CASRTGGSYNSPLHF. CDR3 nucleotide sequence: TGTGCCAGCAGGACAGGGGGCTCCTATAATTCACCCCTCCACTTT.